This T cell receptor beta chain is from a study of cytomegalovirus exposure and HLA in healthy donors. The repertoire was sequenced with immunoSEQ multiplex PCR; TCRdb's copy has only in-frame clones and lacks some. The data show around 120,000 clones, with 70% to 90% seen just once and around 6% held by the top ten. J lost 0 bases, V lost 1 base, and 1 base had no gene match. Germline-derived CDR1 and CDR2 are MGHRA and YSYEKL. This CDR3 is 16 amino acids long. The V and J genes are TRBV4-1 and TRBJ1-1, with TRBD1 matching 11 bases. Sample: PBMCs. This sequence originates from a woman in her late teens or twenties in good health and CMV-seropositive. In DNA, the CDR3 is TGCGCCAGCAGCCAAGTGGGACAGGGGGTGAACACTGAAGCTTTCTTT. As protein: CASSQVGQGVNTEAFF.